This TCR beta chain came from a study of OX40 agonist ivuxolimab in advanced cancers. Only in-frame clones appear in the TCRdb table, and some are missing; sequencing was by immunoSEQ multiplex PCR. The sample yields roughly 56,000 clones, 70% to 90% seen once. The TCR comes from an adult with an advanced solid tumor such as melanoma, head and neck, liver or kidney cancer. Material: CD4+ or CD8+ T cells sorted from blood, obtained in a trial of the OX40 agonist ivuxolimab.

In DNA form, the CDR3 reads TGCAGTGCAAGTACACTAGTCGAGCAGTACTTC. Encoded protein: CSASTLVEQYF. The gene calls are TRBV20-1 and TRBJ2-7; the D gene is possibly TRBD2 (5 bases). Germline V CDR1 and CDR2: DFQATT, SNEGSKA (reference sequence). V was pared by 6 bases and J by 6 bases, with 12 bases between. The CDR3 length is 11 residues.